Given below is one T cell receptor (beta chain) in context. Profiled with immunoSEQ multiplex PCR; TCRdb holds only in-frame clones, not every one. The sample lists 1.5 million to 2.5 million clones; approximately 94% were seen once. This sample is drawn from a study of shared clonotypes between healthy human individuals. Looking at the study overall: Donor composition was two women and three men, aged 18 to 49.

CD8 cells classed as naive were CD45RO-negative and positively selected for CCR7, excluding terminally differentiated effector memory CD45RA+ cells. J gave up 1 base and V 6 bases, and 5 bases lay outside the gene matches. The CDR3 loop spans 13 amino acids. Looked up from germline, CDR1 is GTSNPN and CDR2 is SVGIG (reference sequence). This receptor was taken from a man between 18 and 35 years old in good health. V and J are TRBV30 and TRBJ2-7; 8 bases match TRBD2. Material for sequencing was naive CD8+ T cells sorted from blood. The CDR3 DNA reads TGTGCCTGCTCCCGGGAGGGGTCCTACGAGCAGTACTTC. It translates to CACSREGSYEQYF. Using reference TRBV30 and TRBJ2-7 for the parts outside the CDR3, the full variable domain is SQTIHQWPATLVQPVGSPLSLECTVEGTSNPNLYWYRQAAGRGLQLLFYSVGIGQISSEVPQNLSASRPQDRQFILSSKKLLLSDSGFYLCACSREGSYEQYFGPGTRLTVT.